These 18 T cell receptor beta chains were all obtained from the same sample, sequenced in a study of T cell repertoires in cytomegalovirus infection. One entry per CDR3 protein, called by TCRdb with MiXCR from the reads. The sample includes about 140,000 distinct CDR3 sequences, 5.5% to 8% of them seen just once. The sample consisted of PBMCs. The receptors were gathered from a human donor in good health (CMV status not recorded). Some clones in this sample may be carry-over from other donors' samples.

At least ten counts were recorded for this clonotype. The V call is TRBV6-1, the J call TRBJ1-6; D unresolved. V was clipped by 6 bases and J by 8 bases, with 14 bases between them. The CDR3 is 14 amino acids. Looked up from germline, CDR1 is MNHNS and CDR2 is SASEGT. Here the CDR3 reads CASRLPSFDSPLHF. DNA of the CDR3: TGTGCCAGCAGGCTCCCTAGCTTTGATTCACCCCTCCACTTT.

This clonotype was picked up many times. This rearrangement joins TRBV11-2 to TRBJ2-5, with 7 bases fitting TRBD2. Germline lookup yields CDR1 SGHAT and CDR2 FQNNGV. The CDR3 is 15 amino acids. The junction had 6 bases not matched to a gene; V was cut back by 0 bases and J by 5 bases. CDR3 sequence: CASSLESQGGETQYF. Here the CDR3 DNA reads TGTGCCAGCAGCTTAGAGAGCCAGGGAGGGGAGACCCAGTACTTC.

Many counts were recorded for this clonotype. The CDR3 sequence is CASSLRQYYEQYF. The CDR3 DNA follows: TGTGCCAGCAGTTTACGACAGTACTACGAGCAGTACTTC. The chain has TRBV28 and TRBJ2-7; a weak D match, TRBD1 (5 bases). Germline assignment: CDR1 MDHEN and CDR2 SYDVKM. V was shortened by 2 bases and J by 3 bases, with 8 bases between the two germline ends. The CDR3 is 13 amino acids.

The chain carries TRBV3-1 and TRBJ1-1; D call uncertain. Germline V gene sequence: CDR1 LGHDT, CDR2 YNNKEL (reference sequence). The CDR3 loop spans 13 amino acids. Trimming pared 3 bases from V and 5 bases from J, leaving 10 bases between. Written as DNA, the CDR3 is TGTGCCAGCAGCCAGTATCGTGAGACTGAAGCTTTCTTT. Translation gives CASSQYRETEAFF.

The chain employs TRBV20-1 and TRBJ2-7; D possibly corresponds to TRBD1 (5 bases). V lost 6 bases to trimming and J lost 2 bases, with 8 bases between them. The V gene's germline CDR1 is DFQATT and CDR2 SNEGSKA (reference sequence). This CDR3 contains 11 residues. CDR3 region: CSARTPYEQYF. The CDR3 bases are TGCAGTGCCCGGACACCCTACGAGCAGTACTTC.

This clonotype was detected a few times. The V and J genes are TRBV6-2 or TRBV6-3 and TRBJ2-5; 9 bases align to TRBD1. This CDR3 spans 16 amino acids. The J segment lost 2 bases and the V segment lost 7 bases, leaving 11 bases of the junction unmatched. Per germline, CDR1 MNHEY and CDR2 SVGEGT. The CDR3 protein is CASTRLTGTGQETQYF. The CDR3 region has the DNA TGTGCCAGCACCCGATTGACCGGGACAGGGCAAGAGACCCAGTACTTC.

This clonotype was seen more than once but under ten times. The chain recombines TRBV29-1 with TRBJ2-5; D gene uncertain. Deletions cut 0 bases from V and 4 bases from J, with 6 bases between. The CDR3 loop spans 12 amino acids. CDR1 and CDR2 (germline): SQVTM, ANQGSEA. The DNA of the CDR3 is TGCAGCGTTGAAGACGGGTTAGAGACCCAGTACTTC. Amino acids: CSVEDGLETQYF.

This clonotype was observed many times. The chain couples TRBV7-2 to TRBJ1-5; TRBD1 agrees at 8 bases. Germline V gene sequence: CDR1 SGHTA, CDR2 FQGNSA. V shed 5 bases, J shed 9 bases, and the junction held 12 bases outside the gene matches. The CDR3 runs to 15 residues. This chain's CDR3 is CASSPRTGRFMPQHF. CDR3 DNA sequence: TGTGCCAGCAGCCCTCGGACAGGGAGGTTCATGCCCCAGCATTTT. The whole variable domain, remainder taken from reference TRBV7-2 and TRBJ1-5, is GAGVSQSPSNKVTEKGKDVELRCDPISGHTALYWYRQSLGQGLEFLIYFQGNSAPDKSGLPSDRFSAERTGGSVSTLTIQRTQQEDSAVYLCASSPRTGRFMPQHFGDGTRLSIL.

V is TRBV20-1 and J is TRBJ1-1, with 9 bases identical to TRBD1. Germline-derived CDR1 and CDR2 are DFQATT and SNEGSKA (reference sequence). This CDR3 region has 13 residues. The ends lost 1 base at V and 14 bases at J; junction bases unmatched: 11. The CDR3 here is CSARASGTGSTFF. CDR3 DNA: TGCAGTGCTAGAGCTTCCGGGACAGGGAGTACGTTCTTT.

This clonotype was seen repeatedly, ten times or more. The chain couples TRBV2 to TRBJ2-5; 14 positions agree with TRBD2. After removal of 3 bases from V and 5 bases from J, the junction contained 8 bases not matched to a gene. CDR3 size: 17 residues. Germline V gene data show CDR1 as SNHLY and CDR2 as FYNNEI. The CDR3: CASSETSGGAGGETQYF. In DNA form, the CDR3 reads TGTGCCAGCAGTGAGACTAGCGGGGGGGCCGGAGGGGAGACCCAGTACTTC.

The table lists this clonotype with many counts. This chain uses TRBV20-1 with TRBJ2-1; D unresolved. V lost 0 bases and J 0 bases, leaving 12 bases between the germline ends. The CDR3 is made up of 16 amino acids. Germline lookup yields CDR1 DFQATT and CDR2 SNEGSKA (reference sequence). The CDR3 region has the DNA TGCAGTGCTAGAGAGGAAATGGGTAGCTCCTACAATGAGCAGTTCTTC. Residues: CSAREEMGSSYNEQFF.

This clonotype was seen a few times. The rearrangement joins TRBV4-3 to TRBJ2-6, with D perhaps given as TRBD1 or TRBD2 (6 bases each). Deletions cut 0 bases from V and 4 bases from J, with 16 bases between. Per germline, CDR1 LGHNA and CDR2 YSLEER. This CDR3 comprises 18 residues. The CDR3: CASSQDRGDGSGANVLTF. CDR3 in DNA: TGCGCCAGCAGCCAAGATAGGGGGGACGGCTCCGGGGCCAACGTCCTGACTTTC.

With regard to this clonotype: Just one base apart from a much larger clone, this may be a read error. The chain is built from TRBV18 and TRBJ1-6; 8 positions match TRBD1. This CDR3 is built from 15 residues. CDR1 and CDR2 (germline): KGHSH, LQKENI. V lost 7 bases and J lost 10; bases outside the gene matches: 12. For the CDR3, the DNA is TGTGCCAGCTTACCCTCCGGACAGGGTACCTCACCCCTCCACTTT. Residues: CASLPSGQGTSPLHF.

This clonotype was observed a single time. CDR3 protein: CASSRDYGWNTEAFF. Written as DNA, the CDR3 is TGTGCCAGCAGCCGGGACTATGGGTGGAACACTGAAGCTTTCTTT. This chain links TRBV6-2 or TRBV6-3 with TRBJ1-1; tentatively, D is TRBD1 (5 bases). From germline, CDR1 is MNHEY and CDR2 SVGEGT. There are 15 residues in the CDR3. The V end lost 6 bases, the J end lost 1 base, and 15 bases lay between the germline ends.

In this sample, this clonotype turned up many times. The J gene is TRBJ2-1, the V gene TRBV2; tentative D call: TRBD1 (6 bases). CDR1 is SNHLY and CDR2 is FYNNEI in the germline V gene. Trimming removed 9 bases at V and 3 bases at J, with 18 bases between. The CDR3 covers 15 residues. CDR3 sequence reads: CARAKWGPIYNEQFF. CDR3 coding DNA: TGTGCCAGAGCCAAGTGGGGGCCCATCTACAATGAGCAGTTCTTC.

This clonotype turned up a few times. The chain couples TRBV20-1 to TRBJ2-7; 9 nucleotides match TRBD1. The V gene end was trimmed by 5 bases and the J gene end by 3 bases; junction bases not matched to a gene: 8. The germline CDR1 and CDR2 sequences are DFQATT and SNEGSKA (reference sequence). The CDR3 extends over 14 amino acids. CDR3 bases: TGCAGTGCTGTACAGGGGGCTATTTTCTACGAGCAGTACTTC. Encoded protein: CSAVQGAIFYEQYF.

V and J are TRBV30 and TRBJ1-4; 8 bases map to TRBD1. Trimming cost V 1 base and J 8 bases; bases outside gene matches: 3. CDR1 and CDR2 (germline): GTSNPN, SVGIG (reference sequence). This CDR3 contains 13 residues. DNA for the CDR3: TGTGCCTGGAGTGGCAGGGGGCACGAAAAACTGTTTTTT. As protein: CAWSGRGHEKLFF.

This clonotype was observed many times. The chain joins TRBV11-2 to TRBJ2-7; D remains ambiguous. The V end was cut by 2 bases, the J end by 3 bases, with 8 bases between. This CDR3 spans 13 amino acids. Germline values: CDR1 SGHAT, CDR2 FQNNGV. As DNA, the CDR3 is TGTGCCAGCAGCTTACTGGGTTTCTACGAGCAGTACTTC. Protein sequence: CASSLLGFYEQYF.